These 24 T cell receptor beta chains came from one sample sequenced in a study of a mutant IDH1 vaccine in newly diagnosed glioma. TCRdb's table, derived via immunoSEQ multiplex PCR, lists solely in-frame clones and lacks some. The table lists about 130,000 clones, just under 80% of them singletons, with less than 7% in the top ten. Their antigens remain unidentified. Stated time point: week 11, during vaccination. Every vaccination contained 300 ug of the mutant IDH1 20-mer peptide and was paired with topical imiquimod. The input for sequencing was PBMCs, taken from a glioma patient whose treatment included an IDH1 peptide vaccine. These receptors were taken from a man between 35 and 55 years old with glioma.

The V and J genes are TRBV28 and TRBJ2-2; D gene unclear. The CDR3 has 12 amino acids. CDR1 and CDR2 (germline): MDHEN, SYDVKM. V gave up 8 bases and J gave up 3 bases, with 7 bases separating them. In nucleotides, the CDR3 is TGTGCCAGCCCCTCGCACACCGGGGAGCTGTTTTTT. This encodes CASPSHTGELFF.

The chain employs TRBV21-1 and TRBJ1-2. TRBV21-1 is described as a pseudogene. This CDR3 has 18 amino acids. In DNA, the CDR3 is TGTGCCAGCAGCAAAAGGAAAGGAGGGTATACGGTTCGAGATGGCTACACCTTC. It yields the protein CASSKRKGGYTVRDGYTF.

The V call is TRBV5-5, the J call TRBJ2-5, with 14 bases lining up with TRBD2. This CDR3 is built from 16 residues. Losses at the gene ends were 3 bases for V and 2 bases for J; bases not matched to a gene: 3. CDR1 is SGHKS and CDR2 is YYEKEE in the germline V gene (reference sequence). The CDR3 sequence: CASSSRTSGGQETQYF. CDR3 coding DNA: TGTGCCAGCAGCTCTCGGACTAGCGGGGGGCAAGAGACCCAGTACTTC.

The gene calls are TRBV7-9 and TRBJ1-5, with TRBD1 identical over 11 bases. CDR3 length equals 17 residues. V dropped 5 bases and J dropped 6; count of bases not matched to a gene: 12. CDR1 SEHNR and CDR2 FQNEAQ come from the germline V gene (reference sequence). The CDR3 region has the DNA TGTGCCAGCAGCCCAGATCTCGCCGGGACAGGGGGTCAGCCCCAGCATTTT. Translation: CASSPDLAGTGGQPQHF.

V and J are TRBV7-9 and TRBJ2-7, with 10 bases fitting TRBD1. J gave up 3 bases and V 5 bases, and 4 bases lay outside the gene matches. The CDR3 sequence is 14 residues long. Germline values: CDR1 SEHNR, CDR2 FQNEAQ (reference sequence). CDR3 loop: CASSRTGGLYEQYF. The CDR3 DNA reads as TGTGCCAGCAGCCGGACAGGGGGGCTCTACGAGCAGTACTTC.

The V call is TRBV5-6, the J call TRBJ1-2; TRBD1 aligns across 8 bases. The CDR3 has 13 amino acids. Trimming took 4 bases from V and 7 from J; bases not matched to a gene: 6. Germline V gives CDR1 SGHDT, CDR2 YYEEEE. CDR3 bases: TGTGCCAGCAGCCGTAGACAGGGGCGTGGCTACACCTTC. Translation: CASSRRQGRGYTF.

The CDR3 DNA sequence: TGTGCCTCCTACCGGACTAGCGGGAGCTACGAGCAGTACTTC. This gives the protein CASYRTSGSYEQYF. The J gene is TRBJ2-7, the V gene TRBV30, with 13 nucleotides matching TRBD2. V lost 7 bases, J lost 3 bases, and 6 bases stayed unmatched. CDR3 length: 14 residues. Germline CDR1 reads GTSNPN; CDR2 reads SVGIG (reference sequence).

The CDR3: CASSPPLQGLFADTQYF. The CDR3 DNA is TGCGCCAGCAGCCCTCCCCTACAGGGGTTGTTTGCAGATACGCAGTATTTT. The chain uses TRBV4-1 and TRBJ2-3; 7 bases agree with TRBD1. Germline V CDR1 and CDR2: MGHRA, YSYEKL. V lost 4 bases and J lost 4; bases outside the gene matches: 14. The CDR3 runs 17 residues.

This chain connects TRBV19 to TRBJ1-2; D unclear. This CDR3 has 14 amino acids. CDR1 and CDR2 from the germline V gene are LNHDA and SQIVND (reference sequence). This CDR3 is CAGPGPTWDYGYTF. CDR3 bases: TGTGCAGGGCCGGGTCCAACCTGGGACTATGGCTACACCTTC.

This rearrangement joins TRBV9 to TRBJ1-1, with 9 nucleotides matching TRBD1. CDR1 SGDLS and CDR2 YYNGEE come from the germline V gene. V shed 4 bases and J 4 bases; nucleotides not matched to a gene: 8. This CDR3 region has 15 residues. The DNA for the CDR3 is TGTGCCAGCAGCCTGAGACCGGGACAGGGCACTGAAGCTTTCTTT. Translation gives CASSLRPGQGTEAFF.

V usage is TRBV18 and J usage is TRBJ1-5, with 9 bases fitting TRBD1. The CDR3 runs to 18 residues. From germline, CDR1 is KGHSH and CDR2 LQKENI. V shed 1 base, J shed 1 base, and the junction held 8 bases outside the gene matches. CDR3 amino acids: CASSPLGQGPGSNQPQHF. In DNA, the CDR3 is TGTGCCAGCTCACCACTGGGACAGGGACCGGGGAGCAATCAGCCCCAGCATTTT.

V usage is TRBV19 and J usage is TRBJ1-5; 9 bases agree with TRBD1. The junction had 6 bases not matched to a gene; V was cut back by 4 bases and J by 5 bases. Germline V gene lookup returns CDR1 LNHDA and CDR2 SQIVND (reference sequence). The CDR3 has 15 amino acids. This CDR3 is CASSKYRGQDQPQHF. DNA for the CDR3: TGTGCCAGTAGTAAATACAGGGGGCAGGATCAGCCCCAGCATTTT. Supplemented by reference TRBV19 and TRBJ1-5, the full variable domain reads DGGITQSPKYLFRKEGQNVTLSCEQNLNHDAMYWYRQDPGQGLRLIYYSQIVNDFQKGDIAEGYSVSREKKESFPLTVTSAQKNPTAFYLCASSKYRGQDQPQHFGDGTRLSIL.

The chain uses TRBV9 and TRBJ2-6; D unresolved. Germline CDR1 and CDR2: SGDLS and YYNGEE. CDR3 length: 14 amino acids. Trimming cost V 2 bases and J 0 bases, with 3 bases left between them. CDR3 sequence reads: CASSVASGANVLTF. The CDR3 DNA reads TGTGCCAGCAGCGTCGCCTCTGGGGCCAACGTCCTGACTTTC.

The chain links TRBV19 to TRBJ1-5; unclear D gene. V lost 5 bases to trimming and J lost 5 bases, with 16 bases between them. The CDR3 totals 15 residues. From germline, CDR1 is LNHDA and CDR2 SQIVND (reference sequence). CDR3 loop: CASSPGYRKDQPQHF. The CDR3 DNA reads TGTGCCAGTAGTCCGGGATATAGGAAGGATCAGCCCCAGCATTTT.

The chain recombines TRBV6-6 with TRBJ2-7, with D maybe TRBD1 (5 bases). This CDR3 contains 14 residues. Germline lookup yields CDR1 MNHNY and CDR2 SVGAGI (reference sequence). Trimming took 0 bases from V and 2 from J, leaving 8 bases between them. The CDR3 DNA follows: TGTGCCAGCAGTTACTCCCAGGGTCCCTACGAGCAGTACTTC. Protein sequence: CASSYSQGPYEQYF.

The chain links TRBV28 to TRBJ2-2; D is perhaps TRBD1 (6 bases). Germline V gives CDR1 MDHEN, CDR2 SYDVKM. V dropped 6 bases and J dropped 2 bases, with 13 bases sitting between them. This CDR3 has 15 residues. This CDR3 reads CASSQGTLNTGELFF. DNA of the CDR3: TGTGCCAGCAGCCAGGGGACGCTCAACACCGGGGAGCTGTTTTTT. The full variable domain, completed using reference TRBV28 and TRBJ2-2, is DVKVTQSSRYLVKRTGEKVFLECVQDMDHENMFWYRQDPGLGLRLIYFSYDVKMKEKGDIPEGYSVSREKKERFSLILESASTNQTSMYLCASSQGTLNTGELFFGEGSRLTVL.

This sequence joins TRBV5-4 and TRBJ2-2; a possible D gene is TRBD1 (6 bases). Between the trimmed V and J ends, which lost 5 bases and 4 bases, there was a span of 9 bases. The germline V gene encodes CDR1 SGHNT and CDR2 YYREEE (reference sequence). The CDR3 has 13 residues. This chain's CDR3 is CASSTGSTGELFF. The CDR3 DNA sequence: TGTGCCAGCAGTACAGGGAGCACCGGGGAGCTGTTTTTT. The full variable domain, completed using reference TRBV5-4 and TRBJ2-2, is ETGVTQSPTHLIKTRGQQVTLRCSSQSGHNTVSWYQQALGQGPQFIFQYYREEENGRGNFPPRFSGLQFPNYSSELNVNALELDDSALYLCASSTGSTGELFFGEGSRLTVL.

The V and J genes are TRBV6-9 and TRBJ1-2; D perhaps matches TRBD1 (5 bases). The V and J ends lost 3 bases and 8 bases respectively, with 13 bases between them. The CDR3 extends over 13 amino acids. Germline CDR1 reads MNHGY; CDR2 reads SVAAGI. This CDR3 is CASSYRQGGGYTF. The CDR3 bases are TGTGCCAGCAGTTACCGGCAGGGTGGCGGCTACACCTTC.

CDR3: CASSTLDYEQYF. The DNA of the CDR3 is TGTGCCAGTAGTACTCTCGACTACGAGCAGTACTTC. The gene calls are TRBV19 and TRBJ2-7; D gene uncertain. The CDR3 is made up of 12 amino acids. With 4 bases removed from V and 3 bases from J, the gap between germline ends came to 7 bases. Germline V gene data show CDR1 as LNHDA and CDR2 as SQIVND (reference sequence).

Here the CDR3 reads CSVDEGGNTIYF. As DNA, the CDR3 is TGCAGCGTTGATGAAGGTGGAAACACCATATATTTT. The chain links TRBV29-1 to TRBJ1-3; D gene unclear. This CDR3 contains 12 residues. Trimming removed 3 bases at V and 3 bases at J, with 6 bases between. Germline values: CDR1 SQVTM, CDR2 ANQGSEA.

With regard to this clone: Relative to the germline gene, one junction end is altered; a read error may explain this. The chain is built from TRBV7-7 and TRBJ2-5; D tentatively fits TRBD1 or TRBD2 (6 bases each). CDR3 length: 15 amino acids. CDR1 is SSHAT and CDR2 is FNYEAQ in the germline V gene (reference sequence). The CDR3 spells CASSLGRGGHGTQYF. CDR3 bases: TGTGCTAGCAGCTTAGGAAGAGGGGGGCATGGGACCCAGTACTTC.

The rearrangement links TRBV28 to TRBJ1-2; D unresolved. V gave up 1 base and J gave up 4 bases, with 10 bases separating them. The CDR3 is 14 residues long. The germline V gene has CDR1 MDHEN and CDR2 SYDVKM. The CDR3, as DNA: TGTGCCAGCAGTTTATACTACAGCCCCTATGGCTACACCTTC. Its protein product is CASSLYYSPYGYTF.

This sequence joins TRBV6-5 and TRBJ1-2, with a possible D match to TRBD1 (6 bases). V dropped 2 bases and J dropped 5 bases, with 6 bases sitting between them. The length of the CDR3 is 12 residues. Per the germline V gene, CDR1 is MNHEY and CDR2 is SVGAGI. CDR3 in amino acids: CASSYQGYGYTF. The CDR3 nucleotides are TGTGCCAGCAGTTACCAGGGGTATGGCTACACCTTC.

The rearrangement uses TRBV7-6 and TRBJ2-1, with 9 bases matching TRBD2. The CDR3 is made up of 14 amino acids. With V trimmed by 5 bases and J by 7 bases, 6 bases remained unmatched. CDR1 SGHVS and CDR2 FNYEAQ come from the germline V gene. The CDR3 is CASSPSGASNEQFF. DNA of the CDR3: TGTGCCAGCAGCCCTAGCGGGGCTAGTAATGAGCAGTTCTTC.